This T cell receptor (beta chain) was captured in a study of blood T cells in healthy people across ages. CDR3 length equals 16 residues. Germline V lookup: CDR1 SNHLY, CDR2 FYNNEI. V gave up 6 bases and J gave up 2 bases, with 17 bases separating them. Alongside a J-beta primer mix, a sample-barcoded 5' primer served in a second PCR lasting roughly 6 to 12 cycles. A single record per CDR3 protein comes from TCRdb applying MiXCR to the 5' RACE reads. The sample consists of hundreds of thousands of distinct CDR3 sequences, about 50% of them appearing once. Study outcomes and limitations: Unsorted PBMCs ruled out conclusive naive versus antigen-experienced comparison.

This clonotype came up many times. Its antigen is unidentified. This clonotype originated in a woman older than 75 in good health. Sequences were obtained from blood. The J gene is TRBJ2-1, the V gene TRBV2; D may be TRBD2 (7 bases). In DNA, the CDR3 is TGTGCCAGCAGACCGTGGGGGGGGGCTACCTACAATGAGCAGTTCTTC. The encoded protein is CASRPWGGATYNEQFF.